These T cell receptor beta chains were read from a single sample in a study of CD8 T cells in ankylosing spondylitis. From the 5' RACE reads, TCRdb called clonotypes with MiXCR, one entry per CDR3 protein. The repertoire includes fewer than 250,000 distinct CDR3 sequences, roughly 24% of them detected once, and approximately 6.6% sits in the top ten. The specimen sequenced was blood, either unsorted or a sorted T cell fraction (not recorded which). The origin of the receptors is a male donor with ankylosing spondylitis or in good health (not recorded which). Both conserved end residues are trimmed from each CDR3. Fields, in order: V gene, CDR3 protein.

TRBV12-3/TRBV12-4 | ASSRIRNAEAF
TRBV20-1 | SANSGRGYNEQF
TRBV12-3/TRBV12-4 | ASSTTSNEQF
TRBV20-1 | SARAGQTLH
TRBV5-1 | ASSFQVSEGAGELF
TRBV20-1 | SAPRQEGYGYT
TRBV12-3/TRBV12-4 | ASSFRQGGGELF
TRBV12-3/TRBV12-4 | ASSYLGGGWDEQF
TRBV5-1 | ASSIDLTGPGELF
TRBV20-1 | SASAGTGRDNSPLH
TRBV29-1 | SVESDRTGNEKLF
TRBV20-1 | SARDRTLGGNQPQH
TRBV12-3/TRBV12-4 | ASSRGRSPPTQY
TRBV29-1 | SVDPRGQETQY
TRBV7-2 | ASSLSTSGKYEQY
TRBV9 | ASSVGHSLQETQY
TRBV6-1 | ASRNVALGSYGYT
TRBV12-3/TRBV12-4 | ASTQSGDNQPQH
TRBV9 | ASSGIAGSSYNEQF
TRBV12-3/TRBV12-4 | ASSDRGIYEQY
TRBV29-1 | SVDPTGIQETQY
TRBV5-6 | ASNYRDPGSVKQY
TRBV18 | ASSRPGVTAGELF
TRBV10-2 | ASSDPGSTDTQY
TRBV11-1 | ASSWKGVST
TRBV7-6 | ASSLGTTSGNTIY
TRBV10-1 | ASSGGRRSYGGYT
TRBV6-1 | SSRRQGMNTEAF
TRBV20-1 | SARGRQASSSGANVLT
TRBV5-1 | ASSGPGRGFGNEQF
TRBV27 | ASSLKGTGTSYEQY
TRBV20-1 | SAHGGLAGGPEETQY